This T cell receptor (beta chain) originates from a study of blood T cell repertoires in COVID-19. The overall study: Donors in the United States, Italy and Spain gave samples during acute or convalescent COVID-19. PBMCs, B-cell-depleted T cells, or T cells were the source of the cDNA or gDNA that made up the material.

V lost 0 bases and J lost 1, with 9 bases in between. Germline CDR1 SGHDT, CDR2 YYEEEE. This CDR3 is 15 amino acids long. Authors' methods: Reference gene primers were amplified, and this amplification served to estimate nucleated cell counts. The data were produced by immunoSEQ multiplex PCR, yet TCRdb's version contains in-frame clones alone and is incomplete. From that table come the V and J calls and clone size; the DNA was used to work out D and trimming. The repertoire holds more than 60,000 clones, approximately 86% seen once, with about 6.5% in the top ten. V and J are TRBV5-6 and TRBJ2-3; D not resolved. The sequencing sample was made of peripheral blood. This clonotype was sampled from an elderly man with COVID-19, enrolled during active disease. CDR3 in DNA: TGTGCCAGCAGCTTGGGCAGGAAGGGCACAGATACGCAGTATTTT. It is translated as CASSLGRKGTDTQYF.